These 8 T cell receptor beta chains were sequenced from one sample in a study of cytomegalovirus exposure and HLA in healthy donors. Measured with immunoSEQ multiplex PCR; TCRdb has only the in-frame clones, and not every one. The top ten clones hold less than 2.5% of a sample with 150,000 to 180,000 clones, just over 85% of them seen once. Sequenced: PBMCs. These receptors all stem from a human donor in good health.

The chain links TRBV28 to TRBJ2-7; 11 bases agree with TRBD2. The V and J ends lost 5 bases and 3 bases, in that order; junction bases with no gene match: 12. Germline values: CDR1 MDHEN, CDR2 SYDVKM. The CDR3 runs to 17 residues. CDR3 in DNA: TGTGCCAGCAGTCCCCGGCCCCTACTAGCGGGAGTCTACGAGCAGTACTTC. It yields the protein CASSPRPLLAGVYEQYF.

The J gene is TRBJ2-5, the V gene TRBV10-3; TRBD2 is a possible D gene (5 bases). This CDR3 comprises 14 residues. Germline V CDR1 and CDR2: ENHRY, SYGVKD. V was pared by 3 bases and J by 2 bases, with 10 bases between. The CDR3 bases are TGTGCCATCAGTGAACGGGGTCAGCAAGAGACCCAGTACTTC. This encodes CAISERGQQETQYF.

The chain is built from TRBV7-2 and TRBJ1-2; D not certain. The CDR3 runs 12 residues. With 0 bases removed from V and 4 bases from J, the gap between germline ends came to 3 bases. Germline V CDR1 and CDR2: SGHTA, FQGNSA. The CDR3 DNA reads as TGTGCCAGCAGCTTAGCCGTCTATGGCTACACCTTC. This codes for CASSLAVYGYTF. The full variable domain, rest sourced from reference TRBV7-2 and TRBJ1-2, is GAGVSQSPSNKVTEKGKDVELRCDPISGHTALYWYRQSLGQGLEFLIYFQGNSAPDKSGLPSDRFSAERTGGSVSTLTIQRTQQEDSAVYLCASSLAVYGYTFGSGTRLTVV.

The chain is built from TRBV27 and TRBJ2-7, with 16 bases lining up with TRBD2. The junction had 17 bases not matched to a gene; V was cut back by 8 bases and J by 4 bases. The germline CDR1 and CDR2 sequences are MNHEY and SMNVEV (reference sequence). The CDR3 runs to 19 residues. CDR3 protein: CASGRQGLAGGLVKYEQYF. The CDR3 nucleotides are TGTGCCAGCGGACGGCAGGGACTAGCGGGGGGGCTAGTTAAGTACGAGCAGTACTTC.

The chain combines TRBV4-1 with TRBJ2-2; TRBD1 matches at 7 bases. The trim removed 1 base at V and 3 bases at J, leaving 23 bases unmatched. Germline V gives CDR1 MGHRA, CDR2 YSYEKL. The CDR3 extends over 22 amino acids. The CDR3 protein is CASSQGLLRSRGIMKDTGELFF. The CDR3 DNA reads as TGCGCCAGCAGCCAAGGCCTTCTAAGGTCCAGGGGGATAATGAAGGACACCGGGGAGCTGTTTTTT.

This chain links TRBV6-6 with TRBJ1-2; the match to TRBD1 covers 9 bases. The CDR3 consists of 13 residues. V gave up 10 bases and J gave up 4 bases; unmatched junction bases: 7. Germline V gene data show CDR1 as MNHNY and CDR2 as SVGAGI (reference sequence). CDR3 region: CATHEGQGYGYTF. Here the CDR3 DNA reads TGTGCCACCCACGAGGGACAGGGCTATGGCTACACCTTC.

The chain carries TRBV14 and TRBJ1-1, with D tentatively TRBD1 (6 bases). Germline V CDR1 and CDR2: SGHDN, FVKESK. Trimming pared 4 bases from V and 2 bases from J, leaving 14 bases between. The CDR3 contains 15 residues. CDR3 sequence: CASSRQQGSNTEAFF. The CDR3 DNA sequence: TGTGCCAGCAGCCGTCAACAGGGAAGCAACACTGAAGCTTTCTTT.

The chain is built from TRBV5-1 and TRBJ1-6; D is perhaps TRBD1 (6 bases). Germline assignment: CDR1 SGHRS and CDR2 YFSETQ. V lost 4 bases and J 5 bases, leaving 13 bases between the germline ends. The CDR3 extends over 15 amino acids. The CDR3 spells CASSIGQPDNSPLHF. CDR3 DNA: TGCGCCAGCAGCATTGGACAGCCAGATAATTCACCCCTCCACTTT.